The 5 T cell receptor beta chains below were found in one sample sequenced in a study of shared clonotypes between healthy human individuals. Assay used: immunoSEQ multiplex PCR; TCRdb lists only in-frame clones, some missing. The sample holds about 1 million clones, roughly 80% seen once. The sequenced material came from memory CD4+ T cells sorted from blood. This sample's subset: CD45RA-negative fraction. These receptor sequences come from a man younger than 30 in good health.

The genes are TRBV5-6 and TRBJ1-2; no definite D call. Trimming shortened V by 5 bases and J by 4 bases, and 12 bases separated the two germline ends. The CDR3 contains 13 residues. Per germline, CDR1 SGHDT and CDR2 YYEEEE. Here the CDR3 DNA reads TGTGCCAGCAGGGGAGACTCGGCCTATGGCTACACCTTC. Its protein product is CASRGDSAYGYTF.

V usage is TRBV6-1 and J usage is TRBJ2-7; D not resolved. CDR3 length: 13 residues. V lost 2 bases to trimming and J lost 2 bases, with 7 bases between them. From germline, CDR1 is MNHNS and CDR2 SASEGT. The CDR3 loop is CASSEMNPYEQYF. As DNA, the CDR3 is TGTGCCAGCAGTGAAATGAACCCCTACGAGCAGTACTTC.

The chain combines TRBV7-2 with TRBJ2-7, with TRBD1 identical over 9 bases. Germline CDR1 reads SGHTA; CDR2 reads FQGNSA. The CDR3 loop spans 15 amino acids. V lost 5 bases to trimming and J lost 5 bases; unmatched junction nucleotides: 10. The CDR3 DNA is TGTGCCAGCAGCCCGATAGGACAGGGGATCGACGAGCAGTACTTC. Its translation is CASSPIGQGIDEQYF.

This clone was detected ten times or more. This chain uses TRBV6-4 with TRBJ1-6; no definite D call. Deletions cut 3 bases from V and 6 bases from J, with 9 bases between. CDR3 length: 14 residues. Germline loops: CDR1 MRHNA, CDR2 SNTAGT. CDR3 nucleotide sequence: TGTGCCAGCAGTGAAGTCAGCCTTAATTCACCCCTCCACTTT. Protein product: CASSEVSLNSPLHF.

J is TRBJ2-7 and V is TRBV15, with 9 bases identical to TRBD2. Germline loops: CDR1 LNHNV, CDR2 YYDKDF (reference sequence). J lost 2 bases, V lost 3 bases, and 2 bases had no gene match. The CDR3 length is 14 residues. The CDR3: CATSSRLAAYEQYF. In DNA, the CDR3 is TGTGCCACCAGCAGTCGACTAGCGGCCTACGAGCAGTACTTC.